These 14 T cell receptor beta chains were all obtained from the same sample, sequenced in a study of control samples from healthy donors and cancer patients. Generated by immunoSEQ multiplex PCR, the TCRdb table keeps only in-frame clones and is missing some. The table shows 150,000 to 200,000 clones, with around 93% occurring only once. The sample comprised blood. These receptors originate from a young man in good health.

The V call is TRBV5-1, the J call TRBJ1-1; no clear D gene. The V end lost 0 bases, the J end lost 0 bases, and 0 bases lay between the germline ends. The CDR3 is 12 amino acids. In germline, CDR1 is SGHRS, CDR2 YFSETQ. CDR3 coding DNA: TGCGCCAGCAGCTTGGTGAACACTGAAGCTTTCTTT. Protein product: CASSLVNTEAFF.

The CDR3 here is CASSVTGNTEAFF. DNA for the CDR3: TGTGCCAGCAGTGTCACAGGGAACACTGAAGCTTTCTTT. V is TRBV2 and J is TRBJ1-1; tentative D call: TRBD1 (5 bases). The V end was cut by 4 bases, the J end by 1 base, with 7 bases between. From germline, CDR1 is SNHLY and CDR2 FYNNEI. The CDR3 is 13 residues long.

The chain uses TRBV2 and TRBJ1-2, with D hard to call. Trimming took off 5 bases at V and 10 bases at J, with 8 bases between the two ends. This CDR3 is 10 amino acids long. Germline-derived CDR1 and CDR2 are SNHLY and FYNNEI. The CDR3 DNA sequence: TGTGCCAGCAGTAGCGGGTCCTACACCTTC. It encodes CASSSGSYTF.

The gene calls are TRBV18 and TRBJ1-1; 9 positions agree with TRBD1. The germline V gene has CDR1 KGHSH and CDR2 LQKENI. J lost 2 bases, V lost 3 bases, and 7 bases had no gene match. This CDR3 has 16 amino acids. The DNA of the CDR3 is TGTGCCAGCTCACCGACACAGGGGGCGATTAACACTGAAGCTTTCTTT. Amino acid sequence: CASSPTQGAINTEAFF.

The J gene is TRBJ2-7, the V gene TRBV12-5, with D perhaps TRBD1 (5 bases). CDR3 length equals 13 residues. The V gene's germline CDR1 is LGHNT and CDR2 FRNRAP. Trimming stripped 7 bases from V and 2 bases from J, with 12 bases between. CDR3 DNA sequence: TGTGCTAGTGCGCAGGGTGCCCCCTACGAGCAGTACTTC. Its protein product is CASAQGAPYEQYF.

This chain connects TRBV19 to TRBJ1-5, with TRBD1 matching 8 bases. V lost 6 bases, J lost 3 bases, and 7 bases stayed unmatched. Germline CDR1 and CDR2: LNHDA and SQIVND (reference sequence). This CDR3 comprises 15 residues. CDR3 coding DNA: TGTGCCAGTAGGAAATTGGACAGGGACAATCAGCCCCAGCATTTT. Its protein is CASRKLDRDNQPQHF.

Only one count was recorded for this clone. The chain joins TRBV5-1 to TRBJ2-7, with D perhaps TRBD1 (6 bases). Germline V gene sequence: CDR1 SGHRS, CDR2 YFSETQ. Trimming removed 4 bases at V and 5 bases at J, with 16 bases between. The CDR3 consists of 14 residues. CDR3 coding DNA: TGCGCCAGCAGCCTTACAGGGCTCGGTGACGAGCAGTACTTC. Amino acids: CASSLTGLGDEQYF.

V gene TRBV19 combines with J gene TRBJ1-3; 8 nucleotides agree with TRBD1. Germline-derived CDR1 and CDR2 are LNHDA and SQIVND (reference sequence). The ends lost 3 bases at V and 3 bases at J; junction bases unmatched: 4. CDR3 length equals 15 residues. CDR3 residues: CASSINGQGGNTIYF. CDR3 in DNA: TGTGCCAGTAGTATTAACGGACAGGGTGGAAACACCATATATTTT.

This clone was observed a single time. The chain has TRBV6-5 and TRBJ2-2, with TRBD1 identical over 7 bases. This CDR3 spans 13 amino acids. The J segment lost 5 bases and the V segment lost 5 bases, leaving 2 bases of the junction unmatched. Germline V gene sequence: CDR1 MNHEY, CDR2 SVGAGI. CDR3 sequence (DNA): TGTGCCAGCAGTCGACAGGGAACCGGGGAGCTGTTTTTT. Translation: CASSRQGTGELFF.

This chain connects TRBV5-1 to TRBJ1-1; 9 nucleotides line up with TRBD1. The V gene end was trimmed by 3 bases and the J gene end by 1 base; junction bases not matched to a gene: 1. Per the germline V gene, CDR1 is SGHRS and CDR2 is YFSETQ. The CDR3 has 14 amino acids. The CDR3 sequence: CASSSDRGNTEAFF. As DNA, the CDR3 is TGCGCCAGCAGCTCGGACAGGGGGAACACTGAAGCTTTCTTT.

A single count supports this clone. The V call is TRBV27, the J call TRBJ2-2; 8 bases agree with TRBD2. In germline, CDR1 is MNHEY, CDR2 SMNVEV (reference sequence). Trimming at V came to 5 bases and at J to 9 bases, leaving 20 bases not matched to a gene. The CDR3 is 18 amino acids. The CDR3 reads CASSPGNRGGVSVRELFF. CDR3 nucleotide sequence: TGTGCCAGCAGTCCGGGTAATCGGGGGGGCGTTTCCGTCCGGGAGCTGTTTTTT.

The genes are TRBV3-1 (or the pseudogene TRBV3-2) and TRBJ2-3, with D perhaps TRBD2 (6 bases). The length of the CDR3 is 15 residues. Germline assignment: CDR1 LGHDT and CDR2 YNNKEL (reference sequence). V shed 3 bases and J shed 1 base, with 11 bases lying between them. CDR3 sequence reads: CASSQRDEGTDTQYF. The DNA of the CDR3 is TGTGCCAGCAGCCAGCGGGACGAGGGCACAGATACGCAGTATTTT.

V gene TRBV15 combines with J gene TRBJ1-4; 7 positions agree with TRBD1. Germline V gene data show CDR1 as LNHNV and CDR2 as YYDKDF (reference sequence). Trimming removed 3 bases from V and 6 bases from J; junction bases left unmatched: 7. The CDR3 length is 15 residues. CDR3 nucleotides: TGTGCCACCAGCAGGGACCAGGGGACAGATGAAAAACTGTTTTTT. It yields the protein CATSRDQGTDEKLFF.

The V and J genes are TRBV29-1 and TRBJ2-6, with D perhaps given as TRBD1 or TRBD2 (5 bases each). V was trimmed by 2 bases and J by 0 bases, leaving 20 bases between them. CDR1 and CDR2 (germline): SQVTM, ANQGSEA. The CDR3 runs 19 residues. DNA of the CDR3: TGCAGCGTTGAAATACGAAGTCTGGGACCGCGCTCTGGGGCCAACGTCCTGACTTTC. Its translation is CSVEIRSLGPRSGANVLTF.